These 3 T cell receptor beta chains share one sample of origin, sequenced in a study of blood T cell repertoires in COVID-19. Some clones are missing from TCRdb's copy, which holds only in-frame ones; the method was immunoSEQ multiplex PCR. The table shows 430,000 or so clones, with 85% to 90% occurring only once. Sample: peripheral blood. These receptors all come from a man between 18 and 29 years old with COVID-19, enrolled during active disease.

The chain joins TRBV29-1 to TRBJ1-2, with 7 bases fitting TRBD1. V lost 3 bases to trimming and J lost 7 bases; unmatched junction nucleotides: 5. This CDR3 comprises 12 residues. Germline values: CDR1 SQVTM, CDR2 ANQGSEA. CDR3 sequence (DNA): TGCAGCGTTGATTACAGGGGCTCTGGCTACACCTTC. Translated, it gives CSVDYRGSGYTF. Looking up the rest from reference TRBV29-1 and TRBJ1-2 gives the full variable domain: SAVISQKPSRDICQRGTSLTIQCQVDSQVTMMFWYRQQPGQSLTLIATANQGSEATYESGFVIDKFPISRPNLTFSTLTVSNMSPEDSSIYLCSVDYRGSGYTFGSGTRLTVV.

This chain uses TRBV4-2 with TRBJ2-5, with a weak D call TRBD1 (5 bases). Looked up from germline, CDR1 is LGHNA and CDR2 is YNFKEQ. With 4 bases removed from V and 5 bases from J, the gap between germline ends came to 14 bases. The CDR3 covers 14 residues. The CDR3 reads CASSRNPGRETQYF. The CDR3 nucleotides read TGTGCCAGCAGCCGAAACCCAGGGCGTGAGACCCAGTACTTC.

The rearrangement joins TRBV2 to TRBJ1-4; TRBD1 is a possible D gene (6 bases). Germline assignment: CDR1 SNHLY and CDR2 FYNNEI. V was shortened by 6 bases and J by 5 bases, with 13 bases between the two germline ends. This CDR3 is 14 amino acids long. CDR3 bases: TGTGCCAGCAGGATACAGGGTGGGAATGAAAAACTGTTTTTT. Protein: CASRIQGGNEKLFF.